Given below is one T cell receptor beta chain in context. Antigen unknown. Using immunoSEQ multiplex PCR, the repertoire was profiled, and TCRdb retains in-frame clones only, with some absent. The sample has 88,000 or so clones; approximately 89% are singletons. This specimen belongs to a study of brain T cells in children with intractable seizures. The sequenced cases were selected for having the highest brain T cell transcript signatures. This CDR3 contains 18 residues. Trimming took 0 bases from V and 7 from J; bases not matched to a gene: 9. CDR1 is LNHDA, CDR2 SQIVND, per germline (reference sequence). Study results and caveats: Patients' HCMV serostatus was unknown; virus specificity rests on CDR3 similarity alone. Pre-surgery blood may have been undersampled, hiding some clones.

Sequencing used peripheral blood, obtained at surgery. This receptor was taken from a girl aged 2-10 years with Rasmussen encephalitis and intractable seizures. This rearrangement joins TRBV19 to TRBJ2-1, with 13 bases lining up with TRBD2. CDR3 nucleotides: TGTGCCAGTAGTATAGATTCGGGACTAGCGGGGCACCTTAATGAGCAGTTCTTC. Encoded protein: CASSIDSGLAGHLNEQFF.